The 29 T cell receptor beta chains below were found in one sample sequenced in a study of T cells in Graves' hyperthyroidism and ophthalmopathy. RNA transcripts yielded amplified TCR beta CDR3 regions. A set of HTBI primers served as the primers for a first-round RT-PCR of the TCR CDR3. Via MiXCR, TCRdb re-called the multiplex PCR reads, giving one row per CDR3 protein. The sample comprises 600,000 to 700,000 distinct CDR3 sequences, over 40% of which are singletons, and about 7.7% rests with the top ten. Sequenced: peripheral blood or thyroid tissue (not recorded which). The source is an adult man with Graves' disease, either hyperthyroidism or ophthalmopathy (not recorded which).

This clonotype has more than one count but fewer than ten. This chain joins TRBV7-9 and TRBJ2-7; the D gene could be TRBD1 or TRBD2 (6 bases each). This CDR3 spans 14 amino acids. V was shortened by 4 bases and J by 1 base, with 11 bases between the two germline ends. CDR1 and CDR2 from the germline V gene are SEHNR and FQNEAQ (reference sequence). CDR3 residues: CASSWVGGSYEQYF. In DNA form, the CDR3 reads TGTGCCAGCAGCTGGGTAGGGGGGTCCTACGAGCAGTACTTC.

This clonotype was seen more than once but under ten times. V is TRBV19 and J is TRBJ1-1, with D possibly being TRBD1 (6 bases). This CDR3 is built from 16 residues. From germline, CDR1 is LNHDA and CDR2 SQIVND (reference sequence). The V end was cut by 2 bases, the J end by 0 bases, with 13 bases between. CDR3 amino acids: CASSITGQSLNTEAFF. The DNA for the CDR3 is TGTGCCAGTAGTATAACCGGACAGTCCTTGAACACTGAAGCTTTCTTT.

This clonotype has a count of ten or more. The V and J genes are TRBV2 and TRBJ1-5, with 7 positions matching TRBD1. Germline V gives CDR1 SNHLY, CDR2 FYNNEI. The J segment lost 6 bases and the V segment lost 6 bases, leaving 11 bases of the junction unmatched. The CDR3 covers 15 residues. As DNA, the CDR3 is TGTGCCAGCAGAGCGACAGGACAGGTGCGTCAGCCCCAGCATTTT. Its translation: CASRATGQVRQPQHF.

This sequence joins TRBV7-9 and TRBJ2-7; D possibly corresponds to TRBD1 (6 bases). Trimming took 1 base from V and 1 from J, leaving 14 bases between them. The CDR3 is 16 amino acids. Germline V lookup: CDR1 SEHNR, CDR2 FQNEAQ (reference sequence). The CDR3: CASSLGGSTGSYEQYF. The DNA for the CDR3 is TGTGCCAGCAGCTTAGGGGGGTCGACAGGTTCCTACGAGCAGTACTTC.

This clonotype was counted at least ten times. The chain combines TRBV7-2 with TRBJ1-1, with unresolved D. V was trimmed by 3 bases and J by 5 bases, leaving 10 bases between them. The germline V gene has CDR1 SGHTA and CDR2 FQGNSA. The CDR3 has 13 residues. This CDR3 is CASSLAAGTEAFF. The CDR3 nucleotides read TGTGCCAGCAGCTTGGCCGCGGGGACTGAAGCTTTCTTT.

This clonotype occurred a few times. This rearrangement joins TRBV19 to TRBJ1-1, with D possibly matching TRBD1 (5 bases). The germline CDR1 and CDR2 sequences are LNHDA and SQIVND (reference sequence). This CDR3 region has 15 residues. V was cut by 3 bases and J by 0 bases, with 11 bases left in between. The CDR3 nucleotides are TGTGCCAGTAGTATCGGTGACAGAATGAACACTGAAGCTTTCTTT. Protein product: CASSIGDRMNTEAFF.

This clonotype appeared many times. The chain has TRBV2 and TRBJ2-7, with 8 bases that match TRBD1. The germline gives CDR1 SNHLY, CDR2 FYNNEI. V trimming: 5 bases; J trimming: 2 bases; junction bases outside the gene matches: 8. This CDR3 comprises 15 residues. This CDR3 is CASSYSGTGTYEQYF. CDR3 DNA sequence: TGTGCCAGCAGTTACTCGGGGACAGGCACCTACGAGCAGTACTTC.

At least ten counts were recorded for this clonotype. The chain uses TRBV9 and TRBJ2-7, with D uncertain. V was trimmed by 0 bases and J by 2 bases, leaving 12 bases between them. The CDR3 runs 15 residues. Germline V gives CDR1 SGDLS, CDR2 YYNGEE. CDR3 bases: TGTGCCAGCAGCGTAGCTTTTGGGGAAGCCTACGAGCAGTACTTC. As protein: CASSVAFGEAYEQYF.

V gene TRBV7-8 combines with J gene TRBJ1-6, with TRBD1 matching over 9 bases. J was trimmed by 1 base and V by 6 bases; bases with no gene match: 7. Germline assignment: CDR1 SGHVS and CDR2 FQNEAQ. The CDR3 length is 17 residues. The CDR3 sequence: CASSSQQGASYNSPLHF. CDR3 sequence (DNA): TGTGCCAGCAGTTCACAACAGGGGGCTTCCTATAATTCACCCCTCCACTTT.

The chain employs TRBV7-2 and TRBJ1-5; 12 nucleotides agree with TRBD1. V shed 7 bases and J 6 bases; nucleotides not matched to a gene: 7. Germline CDR1 is SGHTA and CDR2 is FQGNSA. The CDR3 runs to 15 residues. This CDR3 is CASTAGTGGFQPQHF. In DNA, the CDR3 is TGTGCCAGCACAGCCGGGACAGGGGGCTTTCAGCCCCAGCATTTT. Supplemented by reference TRBV7-2 and TRBJ1-5, the full variable domain reads GAGVSQSPSNKVTEKGKDVELRCDPISGHTALYWYRQSLGQGLEFLIYFQGNSAPDKSGLPSDRFSAERTGGSVSTLTIQRTQQEDSAVYLCASTAGTGGFQPQHFGDGTRLSIL.

The rearrangement links TRBV20-1 to TRBJ1-1; TRBD1 matches at 9 bases. The trim removed 2 bases at V and 6 bases at J, leaving 13 bases unmatched. The CDR3 runs 16 residues. CDR1 and CDR2 from the germline V gene are DFQATT and SNEGSKA (reference sequence). CDR3 sequence: CSARSHQGQGRAEAFF. For the CDR3, the DNA is TGCAGTGCTAGATCGCATCAGGGACAGGGTAGGGCTGAAGCTTTCTTT.

This clonotype was seen more than once but under ten times. The rearrangement links TRBV7-9 to TRBJ1-5; no clear D. V gave up 3 bases and J gave up 3 bases, with 12 bases separating them. CDR1 and CDR2 (germline): SEHNR, FQNEAQ (reference sequence). CDR3 size: 15 residues. CDR3 in amino acids: CASSLDGRPNQPQHF. CDR3 nucleotides: TGTGCCAGCAGCTTGGACGGGAGACCCAATCAGCCCCAGCATTTT.

This clonotype was recorded at least ten times. The V and J genes are TRBV2 and TRBJ1-5; weak D call: TRBD1 (5 bases). V was pared by 3 bases and J by 4 bases, with 13 bases between. This CDR3 contains 15 residues. Germline CDR1 reads SNHLY; CDR2 reads FYNNEI. The CDR3 DNA sequence: TGTGCCAGCAGTGATGGGACGGATAGAAATCAGCCCCAGCATTTT. Its translation is CASSDGTDRNQPQHF.

V gene TRBV20-1 combines with J gene TRBJ2-2, with D possibly being TRBD2 (6 bases). V lost 8 bases and J 4 bases, leaving 20 bases between the germline ends. Germline V CDR1 and CDR2: DFQATT, SNEGSKA (reference sequence). CDR3 length: 15 amino acids. DNA for the CDR3: TGCAGTTCAAGAGACGGGAGAGTGGGCACCGGGGAGCTGTTTTTT. It translates to CSSRDGRVGTGELFF.

The rearrangement joins TRBV5-4 to TRBJ1-1; D unclear. The germline gives CDR1 SGHNT, CDR2 YYREEE (reference sequence). The ends were cut back, 1 base at V and 6 bases at J, with 13 bases in the middle. The CDR3 extends over 14 amino acids. The CDR3 loop is CASSLMEALSEAFF. Written as DNA, the CDR3 is TGTGCCAGCAGCTTGATGGAGGCGTTATCTGAAGCTTTCTTT.

J is TRBJ1-1 and V is TRBV28, with D perhaps TRBD1 (6 bases). Germline CDR1 is MDHEN and CDR2 is SYDVKM. The CDR3 totals 12 residues. With 8 bases removed from V and 3 bases from J, the gap between germline ends came to 10 bases. The CDR3 sequence is CASQDSYTEAFF. As DNA, the CDR3 is TGTGCCAGCCAGGACAGTTACACTGAAGCTTTCTTT.

This clonotype has a count of ten or more. This sequence joins TRBV29-1 and TRBJ1-5; no definite D call. The CDR3 loop spans 13 amino acids. The V gene lost 7 bases and the J gene lost 3 bases, with 13 bases spanning the gap. Germline CDR1 SQVTM, CDR2 ANQGSEA. CDR3 nucleotides: TGCAGCGCTAATGACGGGGTCAATCAGCCCCAGCATTTT. This codes for CSANDGVNQPQHF.

The chain joins TRBV9 to TRBJ2-7; 10 positions match TRBD2. CDR1 and CDR2 from the germline V gene are SGDLS and YYNGEE. The CDR3 covers 14 residues. Trimming removed 3 bases from V and 7 bases from J; junction bases left unmatched: 7. CDR3 amino acids: CASSALAGRIEQYF. In nucleotides, the CDR3 is TGTGCCAGCAGCGCACTAGCGGGGAGGATTGAGCAGTACTTC.

The rearrangement joins TRBV19 to TRBJ1-2; TRBD1 agrees at 10 bases. V shed 7 bases, J shed 2 bases, and the junction held 4 bases outside the gene matches. Germline V gene data show CDR1 as LNHDA and CDR2 as SQIVND (reference sequence). The CDR3 sequence is 14 residues long. The CDR3 bases are TGTGCCAGTATCCCGGGACAGGGGAACTATGGCTACACCTTC. It codes for CASIPGQGNYGYTF.

This clonotype occurred a few times. The chain is built from TRBV6-6 and TRBJ2-7; 7 nucleotides align to TRBD1. The CDR3 runs to 14 residues. Germline loops: CDR1 MNHNY, CDR2 SVGAGI (reference sequence). V lost 5 bases and J lost 4; bases outside the gene matches: 8. As DNA, the CDR3 is TGTGCCAGCAGTGAACAGGGGAAGGGTTACGAGCAGTACTTC. Its protein is CASSEQGKGYEQYF.

The chain recombines TRBV19 with TRBJ1-5; tentative D call: TRBD1 (5 bases). This CDR3 is built from 16 residues. Germline CDR1 and CDR2: LNHDA and SQIVND (reference sequence). The V and J ends lost 3 bases and 6 bases respectively, with 18 bases between them. The CDR3 sequence: CASSISSGREVQPQHF. CDR3 DNA: TGTGCCAGTAGTATCAGTTCGGGCAGGGAAGTTCAGCCCCAGCATTTT.

This chain links TRBV6-6 with TRBJ1-2, with a possible D match to TRBD1 (5 bases). Germline assignment: CDR1 MNHNY and CDR2 SVGAGI (reference sequence). Deletions cut 8 bases from V and 0 bases from J, with 10 bases between. This CDR3 is 13 amino acids long. CDR3 loop: CASDRPSNYGYTF. The CDR3 coding sequence is TGTGCCAGCGACAGACCCTCTAACTATGGCTACACCTTC.

V usage is TRBV7-9 and J usage is TRBJ1-1, with 8 bases matching TRBD1. Germline CDR1 is SEHNR and CDR2 is FQNEAQ (reference sequence). The CDR3 is 14 amino acids. J gave up 3 bases and V 10 bases, and 10 bases lay outside the gene matches. CDR3 amino acids: CAIRTGTWDTEAFF. CDR3 nucleotides: TGTGCCATACGGACAGGGACGTGGGACACTGAAGCTTTCTTT.

The chain couples TRBV9 to TRBJ1-4; D is perhaps TRBD1 (6 bases). The CDR3 sequence is 13 residues long. Trimming removed 1 base at V and 8 bases at J, with 9 bases between. Germline CDR1 SGDLS, CDR2 YYNGEE. CDR3 region: CASSVQTGEKLFF. CDR3 nucleotides: TGTGCCAGCAGCGTACAGACAGGCGAAAAACTGTTTTTT.

At least ten counts were recorded for this clonotype. The gene calls are TRBV7-8 and TRBJ1-3; D ambiguous. Germline-derived CDR1 and CDR2 are SGHVS and FQNEAQ. The CDR3 consists of 12 residues. V was cut by 2 bases and J by 7 bases, with 6 bases left in between. CDR3 region: CASSLSQNTIYF. The CDR3 DNA follows: TGTGCCAGCAGCTTATCCCAGAACACCATATATTTT.

This clonotype was picked up many times. The gene calls are TRBV7-7 and TRBJ1-5; 11 nucleotides align to TRBD1. The germline CDR1 and CDR2 sequences are SSHAT and FNYEAQ (reference sequence). V was pared by 1 base and J by 5 bases, with 1 base of the junction left unmatched. This CDR3 has 15 residues. CDR3 bases: TGTGCCAGCAGCTTAGGGACAGGGGGCGATCAGCCCCAGCATTTT. This codes for CASSLGTGGDQPQHF.

This clonotype has at least ten counts. The chain recombines TRBV9 with TRBJ2-7; weak D call: TRBD1 (6 bases). The germline CDR1 and CDR2 sequences are SGDLS and YYNGEE. The CDR3 has 13 amino acids. The V end lost 4 bases, the J end lost 1 base, and 9 bases lay between the germline ends. CDR3 protein: CASSQGQSYEQYF. CDR3 DNA sequence: TGTGCCAGCAGCCAGGGGCAGTCCTACGAGCAGTACTTC.

This chain links TRBV14 with TRBJ1-4; D gene uncertain. The CDR3 spans 13 residues. CDR1 is SGHDN, CDR2 FVKESK, per germline. The germline V and J ends were trimmed by 6 bases and 7 bases, with 12 bases remaining between them. CDR3 region: CASSTFGREKLFF. The CDR3 coding sequence is TGTGCCAGCAGTACTTTTGGGCGTGAAAAACTGTTTTTT.

This clonotype was detected a few times. The chain has TRBV5-4 and TRBJ1-1; D is uncertain. Trimming removed 4 bases at V and 2 bases at J, with 12 bases between. CDR3 length equals 14 residues. Germline CDR1 and CDR2: SGHNT and YYREEE (reference sequence). CDR3 in amino acids: CASSAQSLNTEAFF. CDR3 DNA sequence: TGTGCCAGCAGCGCCCAATCCCTTAACACTGAAGCTTTCTTT.